The rows below give T cell receptor beta chains drawn from one sample of a study of human T cells and chemical hapten exposure. In TCRdb, the RACE reads were re-called with MiXCR into one record per CDR3 protein. The profile shows 350,000 to 400,000 distinct CDR3 sequences, about 5.1% of them singletons. Sequences were derived from whole blood, sampled in connection with sensitization to the hapten diphenylcyclopropenone (DPC). All receptors come from a woman between 50 and 59 years old with alopecia areata. Some clones in this sample may be carry-over from other donors' samples. Both conserved end residues are part of each CDR3. Each record gives: J gene, D gene, V gene, CDR3 protein. A D gene is named only where the DNA matches it firmly.

j_gene: TRBJ2-1
d_gene: .
v_gene: TRBV5-1
CDR3aa: CASSLAGAGEQFF

j_gene: TRBJ2-7
d_gene: TRBD2
v_gene: TRBV27
CDR3aa: CASSPRTSASYEQYF

j_gene: TRBJ2-1
d_gene: .
v_gene: TRBV9
CDR3aa: CASSAGVGNEQFF

j_gene: TRBJ1-5
d_gene: .
v_gene: TRBV5-1
CDR3aa: CASREGQSQPQHF

j_gene: TRBJ2-3
d_gene: .
v_gene: TRBV14
CDR3aa: CASSQNRDTQYF

j_gene: TRBJ1-6
d_gene: TRBD1
v_gene: TRBV7-2
CDR3aa: CASSLQGAGDSPLHF

j_gene: TRBJ1-4
d_gene: .
v_gene: TRBV6-2/TRBV6-3
CDR3aa: CASSGSVQGGEKLFF

j_gene: TRBJ1-2
d_gene: .
v_gene: TRBV6-1
CDR3aa: CASSEGGSIYGYTF

j_gene: TRBJ1-1
d_gene: .
v_gene: TRBV2
CDR3aa: CASPGTTNTEAFF

j_gene: TRBJ1-1
d_gene: TRBD1
v_gene: TRBV4-1
CDR3aa: CASSQGQGLTEAFF

j_gene: TRBJ2-7
d_gene: .
v_gene: TRBV4-3
CDR3aa: CASSQDSGLRSYEQYF

j_gene: TRBJ1-4
d_gene: TRBD1
v_gene: TRBV3-1
CDR3aa: CASSLIQGAANEKLFF

j_gene: TRBJ1-1
d_gene: .
v_gene: TRBV12-3/TRBV12-4
CDR3aa: CASSHLPENTEAFF

j_gene: TRBJ2-1
d_gene: TRBD1
v_gene: TRBV14
CDR3aa: CASSQVGQYNEQFF

j_gene: TRBJ2-3
d_gene: .
v_gene: TRBV5-6
CDR3aa: CASRGFDTQYF

j_gene: TRBJ1-5
d_gene: .
v_gene: TRBV11-2
CDR3aa: CASSLGQGIGQPQHF

j_gene: TRBJ2-7
d_gene: TRBD1
v_gene: TRBV27
CDR3aa: CASSLGQGGNEQYF

j_gene: TRBJ2-3
d_gene: .
v_gene: TRBV11-1
CDR3aa: CASSLEGGLATDTQYF

j_gene: TRBJ2-4
d_gene: .
v_gene: TRBV12-3/TRBV12-4
CDR3aa: CASRPPGPLGSIQYF

j_gene: TRBJ1-1
d_gene: TRBD1
v_gene: TRBV7-3
CDR3aa: CASSLSGTGRTEAFF

j_gene: TRBJ2-1
d_gene: TRBD2
v_gene: TRBV27
CDR3aa: CASTDLGVAGPYNEQFF

j_gene: TRBJ1-2
d_gene: .
v_gene: TRBV18
CDR3aa: CASSPKGEGGYGYTF

j_gene: TRBJ2-1
d_gene: .
v_gene: TRBV3-1
CDR3aa: CASSQDPRSEQFF

j_gene: TRBJ2-7
d_gene: .
v_gene: TRBV12-3/TRBV12-4
CDR3aa: CASRADEQIQYF

j_gene: TRBJ2-5
d_gene: .
v_gene: TRBV7-7
CDR3aa: CASSLEEQETQYF

j_gene: TRBJ1-1
d_gene: .
v_gene: TRBV5-5
CDR3aa: CASSFGQMNTEAFF

j_gene: TRBJ1-2
d_gene: TRBD1
v_gene: TRBV29-1
CDR3aa: CSVEPTGNYGYTF

j_gene: TRBJ1-1
d_gene: .
v_gene: TRBV7-9
CDR3aa: CASSPPGQLDTEAFF

j_gene: TRBJ1-3
d_gene: .
v_gene: TRBV7-2
CDR3aa: CASSLVGLSSGNTIYF

j_gene: TRBJ1-6
d_gene: TRBD1
v_gene: TRBV27
CDR3aa: CASSDLTGGFYNSPLHF

j_gene: TRBJ1-2
d_gene: TRBD1
v_gene: TRBV13
CDR3aa: CASSLPGQGEDYGYTF

j_gene: TRBJ1-2
d_gene: .
v_gene: TRBV14
CDR3aa: CASSQETNILGYTF

j_gene: TRBJ1-4
d_gene: .
v_gene: TRBV6-6
CDR3aa: CASSYSIEKLFF

j_gene: TRBJ2-3
d_gene: .
v_gene: TRBV5-6
CDR3aa: CASSLGRVTQYF

j_gene: TRBJ1-1
d_gene: .
v_gene: TRBV12-3/TRBV12-4
CDR3aa: CASRPDRMNTEAFF

j_gene: TRBJ2-7
d_gene: TRBD2
v_gene: TRBV7-6
CDR3aa: CASSLELSGGYEQYF

j_gene: TRBJ2-7
d_gene: .
v_gene: TRBV9
CDR3aa: CASSVAEDGYEQYF

j_gene: TRBJ2-7
d_gene: .
v_gene: TRBV6-2/TRBV6-3
CDR3aa: CASSYSSGGFSLEQYF

j_gene: TRBJ2-5
d_gene: .
v_gene: TRBV5-1
CDR3aa: CASSLQEPRETQYF

j_gene: TRBJ2-5
d_gene: TRBD1
v_gene: TRBV24-1
CDR3aa: CATSDSTTGDETQYF

j_gene: TRBJ2-3
d_gene: TRBD2
v_gene: TRBV5-6
CDR3aa: CASSLGTSPDTQYF

j_gene: TRBJ1-5
d_gene: .
v_gene: TRBV20-1
CDR3aa: CSAGRSSNQPQHF

j_gene: TRBJ1-5
d_gene: .
v_gene: TRBV5-5
CDR3aa: CASSLSSLGAVPQHF

j_gene: TRBJ2-3
d_gene: TRBD1
v_gene: TRBV29-1
CDR3aa: CSVDETGLVADTQYF

j_gene: TRBJ2-1
d_gene: .
v_gene: TRBV7-8
CDR3aa: CASSLRPGRGPYNEQFF

j_gene: TRBJ1-2
d_gene: .
v_gene: TRBV6-5
CDR3aa: CASSYVRESGYTF

j_gene: TRBJ2-3
d_gene: TRBD2
v_gene: TRBV3-1
CDR3aa: CASSQERRGTDTQYF